This TCR beta chain was profiled in a study of regulatory T cells in long-lasting Graves disease. Study-level findings and limits: Newly diagnosed disease favored TRBV20-1 and TRBJ2-1 over persistent disease.

This clonotype has at least ten counts. Its antigen is undetermined. The CDR3 sequence is 16 residues long. Germline CDR1 is SGHTA and CDR2 is FQGNSA. V lost 2 bases and J lost 0; bases outside the gene matches: 4. Arm-PCR of CDR3 regions with iRepertoire HTBI primers generated TCR beta libraries. Each CDR3 protein is one row after TCRdb ran MiXCR on the multiplex PCR reads. The sample has about 300,000 distinct CDR3 sequences, under 25% seen once. Time point noted: persistent/refractory GD, antithyroid drugs over 5 years with positive TRAb. The TCR library was made from RNA that had been extracted from PBMCs in TRIzol.

This receptor was identified in a female donor with Graves disease. This rearrangement joins TRBV7-2 to TRBJ2-5; TRBD2 matches 9 bases. The input for sequencing was peripheral blood mononuclear cells (PBMCs), taken when the disease was refractory, from a patient treated with antithyroid drugs. The CDR3 loop reads CASSLFPSGNQETQYF. The CDR3 DNA follows: TGTGCCAGCAGCTTATTTCCTAGCGGGAACCAAGAGACCCAGTACTTC.